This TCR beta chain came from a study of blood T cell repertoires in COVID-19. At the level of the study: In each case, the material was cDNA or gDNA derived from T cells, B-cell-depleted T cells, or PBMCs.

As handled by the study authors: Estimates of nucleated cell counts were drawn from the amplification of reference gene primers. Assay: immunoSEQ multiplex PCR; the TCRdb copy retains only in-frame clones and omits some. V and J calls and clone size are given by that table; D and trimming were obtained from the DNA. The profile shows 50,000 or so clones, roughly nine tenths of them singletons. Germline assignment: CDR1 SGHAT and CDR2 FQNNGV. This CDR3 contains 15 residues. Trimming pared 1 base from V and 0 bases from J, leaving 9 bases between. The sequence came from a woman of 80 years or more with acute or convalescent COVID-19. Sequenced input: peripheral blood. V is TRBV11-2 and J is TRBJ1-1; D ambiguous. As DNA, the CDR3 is TGTGCCAGCAGCTTAGGAGGGAAGCTGAACACTGAAGCTTTCTTT. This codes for CASSLGGKLNTEAFF.